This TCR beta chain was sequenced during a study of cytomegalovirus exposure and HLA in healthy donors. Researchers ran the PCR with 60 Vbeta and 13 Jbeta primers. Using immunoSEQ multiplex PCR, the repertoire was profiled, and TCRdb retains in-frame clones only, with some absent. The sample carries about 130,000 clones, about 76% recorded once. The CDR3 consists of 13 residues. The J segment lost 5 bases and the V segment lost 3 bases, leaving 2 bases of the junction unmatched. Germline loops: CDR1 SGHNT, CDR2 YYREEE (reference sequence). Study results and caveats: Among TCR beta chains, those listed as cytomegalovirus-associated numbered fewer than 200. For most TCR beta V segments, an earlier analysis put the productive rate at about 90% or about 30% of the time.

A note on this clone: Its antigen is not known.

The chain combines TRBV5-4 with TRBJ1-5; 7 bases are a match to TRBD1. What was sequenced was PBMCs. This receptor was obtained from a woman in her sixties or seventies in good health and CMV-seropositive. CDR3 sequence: CASSSTGDQPQHF. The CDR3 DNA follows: TGTGCCAGCAGCTCAACAGGGGATCAGCCCCAGCATTTT. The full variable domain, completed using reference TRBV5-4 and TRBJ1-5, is ETGVTQSPTHLIKTRGQQVTLRCSSQSGHNTVSWYQQALGQGPQFIFQYYREEENGRGNFPPRFSGLQFPNYSSELNVNALELDDSALYLCASSSTGDQPQHFGDGTRLSIL.